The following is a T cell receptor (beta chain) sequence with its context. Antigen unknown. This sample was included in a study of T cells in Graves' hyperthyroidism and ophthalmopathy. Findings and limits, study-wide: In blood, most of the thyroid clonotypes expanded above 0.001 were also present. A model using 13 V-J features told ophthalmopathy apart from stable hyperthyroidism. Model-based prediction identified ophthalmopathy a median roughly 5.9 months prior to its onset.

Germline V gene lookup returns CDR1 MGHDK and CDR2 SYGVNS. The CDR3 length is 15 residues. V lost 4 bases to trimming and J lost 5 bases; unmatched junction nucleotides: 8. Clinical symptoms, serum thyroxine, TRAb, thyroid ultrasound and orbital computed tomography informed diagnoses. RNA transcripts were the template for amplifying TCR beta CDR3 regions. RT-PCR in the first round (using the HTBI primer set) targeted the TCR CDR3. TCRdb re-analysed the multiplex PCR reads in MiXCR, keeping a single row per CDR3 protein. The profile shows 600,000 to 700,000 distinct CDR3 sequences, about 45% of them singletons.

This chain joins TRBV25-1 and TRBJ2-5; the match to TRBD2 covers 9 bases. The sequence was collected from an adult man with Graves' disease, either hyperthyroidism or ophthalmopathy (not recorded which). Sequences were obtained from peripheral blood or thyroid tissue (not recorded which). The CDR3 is CASSAQREARETQYF. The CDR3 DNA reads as TGTGCCAGCAGTGCCCAGCGGGAGGCCAGGGAGACCCAGTACTTC. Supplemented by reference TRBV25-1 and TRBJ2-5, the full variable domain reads EADIYQTPRYLVIGTGKKITLECSQTMGHDKMYWYQQDPGMELHLIHYSYGVNSTEKGDLSSESTVSRIRTEHFPLTLESARPSHTSQYLCASSAQREARETQYFGPGTRLLVL.